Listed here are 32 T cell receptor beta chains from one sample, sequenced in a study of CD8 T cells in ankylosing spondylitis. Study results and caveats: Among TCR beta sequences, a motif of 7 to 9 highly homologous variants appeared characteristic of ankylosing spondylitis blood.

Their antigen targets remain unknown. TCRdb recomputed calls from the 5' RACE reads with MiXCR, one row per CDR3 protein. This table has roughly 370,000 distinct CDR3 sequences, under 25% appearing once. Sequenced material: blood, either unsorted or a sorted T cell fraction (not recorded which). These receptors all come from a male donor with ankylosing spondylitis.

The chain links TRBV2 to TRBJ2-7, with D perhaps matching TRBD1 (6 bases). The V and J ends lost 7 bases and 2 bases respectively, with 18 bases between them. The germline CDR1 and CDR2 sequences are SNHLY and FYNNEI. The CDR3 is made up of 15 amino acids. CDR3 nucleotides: TGTGCCAGCAAACCAGTCAGGGGCCCTCCCTACGAGCAGTACTTC. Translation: CASKPVRGPPYEQYF.

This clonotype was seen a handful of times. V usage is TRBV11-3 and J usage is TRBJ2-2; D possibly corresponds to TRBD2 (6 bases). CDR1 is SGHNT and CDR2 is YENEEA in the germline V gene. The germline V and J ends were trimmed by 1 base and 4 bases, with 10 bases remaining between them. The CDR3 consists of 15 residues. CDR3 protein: CASSLAGATTGELFF. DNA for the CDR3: TGTGCCAGCAGCTTAGCGGGAGCCACCACCGGGGAGCTGTTTTTT.

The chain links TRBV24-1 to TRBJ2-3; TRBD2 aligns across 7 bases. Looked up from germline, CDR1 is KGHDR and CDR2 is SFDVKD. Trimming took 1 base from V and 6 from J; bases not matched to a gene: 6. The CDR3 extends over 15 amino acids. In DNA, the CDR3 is TGTGCCACCAGTGATTTAATGGCGGGAGCTGATACGCAGTATTTT. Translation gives CATSDLMAGADTQYF.

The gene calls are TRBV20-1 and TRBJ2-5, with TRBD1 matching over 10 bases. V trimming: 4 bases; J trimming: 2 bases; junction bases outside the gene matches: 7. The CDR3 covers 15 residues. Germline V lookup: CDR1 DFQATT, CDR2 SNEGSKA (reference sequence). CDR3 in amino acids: CSATPPGQGQETQYF. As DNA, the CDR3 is TGCAGTGCTACACCCCCGGGACAGGGGCAAGAGACCCAGTACTTC.

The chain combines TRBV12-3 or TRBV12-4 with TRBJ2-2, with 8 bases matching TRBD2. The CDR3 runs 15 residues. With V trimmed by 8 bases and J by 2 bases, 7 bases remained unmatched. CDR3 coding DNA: TGTGCCAGCGGCCGGACTAGCTCTAACACCGGGGAGCTGTTTTTT. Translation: CASGRTSSNTGELFF.

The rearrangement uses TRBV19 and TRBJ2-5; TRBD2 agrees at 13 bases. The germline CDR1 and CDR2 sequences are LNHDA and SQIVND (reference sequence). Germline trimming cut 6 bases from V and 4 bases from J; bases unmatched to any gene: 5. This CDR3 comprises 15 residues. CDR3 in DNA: TGTGCCAGTAGCGGACTAGCGGGAGATGGAGAGACCCAGTACTTC. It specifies CASSGLAGDGETQYF.

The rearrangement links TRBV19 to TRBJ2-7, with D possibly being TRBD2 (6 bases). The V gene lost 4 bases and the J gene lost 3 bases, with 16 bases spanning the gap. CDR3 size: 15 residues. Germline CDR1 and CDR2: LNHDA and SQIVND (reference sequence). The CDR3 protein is CASSTISGADYEQYF. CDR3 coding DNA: TGTGCCAGTAGTACCATTAGCGGAGCGGACTACGAGCAGTACTTC.

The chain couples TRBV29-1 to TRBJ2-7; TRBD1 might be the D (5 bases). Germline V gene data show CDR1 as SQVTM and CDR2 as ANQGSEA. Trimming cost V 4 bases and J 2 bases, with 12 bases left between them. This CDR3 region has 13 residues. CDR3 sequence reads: CSVGQPSTYEQYF. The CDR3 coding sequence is TGCAGCGTTGGACAGCCTTCCACCTACGAGCAGTACTTC.

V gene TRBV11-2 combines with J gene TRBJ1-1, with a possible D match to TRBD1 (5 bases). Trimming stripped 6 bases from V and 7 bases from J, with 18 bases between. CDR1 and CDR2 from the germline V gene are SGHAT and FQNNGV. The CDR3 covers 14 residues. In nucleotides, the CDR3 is TGTGCCAGCAGACTAGAGAGGACGGGGGTTGAAGCTTTCTTT. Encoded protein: CASRLERTGVEAFF.

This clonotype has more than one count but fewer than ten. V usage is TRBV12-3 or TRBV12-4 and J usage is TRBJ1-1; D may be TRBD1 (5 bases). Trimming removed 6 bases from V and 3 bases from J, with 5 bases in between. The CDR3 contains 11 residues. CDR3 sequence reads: CASRQDTEAFF. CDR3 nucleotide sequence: TGTGCCAGCAGACAGGACACTGAAGCTTTCTTT.

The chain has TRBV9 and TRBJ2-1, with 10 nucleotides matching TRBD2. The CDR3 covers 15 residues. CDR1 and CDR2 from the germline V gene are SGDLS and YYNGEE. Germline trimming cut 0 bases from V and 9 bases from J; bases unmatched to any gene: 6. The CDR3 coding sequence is TGTGCCAGCAGCGTAGAGCCTAGCGGGAGAGGTGAGCAGTTCTTC. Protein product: CASSVEPSGRGEQFF.

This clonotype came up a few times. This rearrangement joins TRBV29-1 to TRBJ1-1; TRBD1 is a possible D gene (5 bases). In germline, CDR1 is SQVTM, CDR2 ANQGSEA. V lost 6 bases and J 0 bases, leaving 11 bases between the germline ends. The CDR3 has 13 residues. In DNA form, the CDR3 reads TGCAGCGTCGGGACGAACATGAACACTGAAGCTTTCTTT. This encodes CSVGTNMNTEAFF.

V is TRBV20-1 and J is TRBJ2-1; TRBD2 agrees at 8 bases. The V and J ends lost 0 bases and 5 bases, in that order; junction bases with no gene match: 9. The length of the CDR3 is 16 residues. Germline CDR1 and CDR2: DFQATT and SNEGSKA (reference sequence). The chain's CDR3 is CSARDSASGSNNEQFF. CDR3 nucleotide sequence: TGCAGTGCTAGAGACAGCGCTAGCGGGTCCAACAATGAGCAGTTCTTC.

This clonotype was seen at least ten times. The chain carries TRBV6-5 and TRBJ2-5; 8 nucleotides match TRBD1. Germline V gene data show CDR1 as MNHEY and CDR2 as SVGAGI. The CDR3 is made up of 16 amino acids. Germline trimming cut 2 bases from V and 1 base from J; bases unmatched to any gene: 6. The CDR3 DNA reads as TGTGCCAGCAGTTACGGACAGGGAGACGGCCAAGAGACCCAGTACTTC. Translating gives CASSYGQGDGQETQYF.

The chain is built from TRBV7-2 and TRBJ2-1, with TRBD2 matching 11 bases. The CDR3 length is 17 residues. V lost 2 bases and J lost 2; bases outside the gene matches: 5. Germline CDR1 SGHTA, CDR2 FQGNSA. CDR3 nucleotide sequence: TGTGCCAGCAGCTTACGCGGGACTAGCGGTGCCTACAATGAGCAGTTCTTC. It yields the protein CASSLRGTSGAYNEQFF.

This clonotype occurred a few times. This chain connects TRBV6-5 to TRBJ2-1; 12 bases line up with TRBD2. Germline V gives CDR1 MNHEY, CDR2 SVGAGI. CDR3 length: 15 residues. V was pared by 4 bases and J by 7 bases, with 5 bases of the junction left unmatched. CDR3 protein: CASSSTSGSANEQFF. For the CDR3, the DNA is TGTGCCAGCAGTTCGACTAGCGGGAGTGCAAATGAGCAGTTCTTC.

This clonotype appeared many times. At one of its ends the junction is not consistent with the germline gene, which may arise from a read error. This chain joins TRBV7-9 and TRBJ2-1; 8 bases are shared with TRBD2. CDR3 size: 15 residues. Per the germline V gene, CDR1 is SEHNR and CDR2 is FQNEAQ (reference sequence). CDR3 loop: CSSGSDSSIYNEQFF. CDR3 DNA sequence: TGCTCGAGCGGGAGCGATTCCTCTATCTACAATGAGCAGTTCTTC.

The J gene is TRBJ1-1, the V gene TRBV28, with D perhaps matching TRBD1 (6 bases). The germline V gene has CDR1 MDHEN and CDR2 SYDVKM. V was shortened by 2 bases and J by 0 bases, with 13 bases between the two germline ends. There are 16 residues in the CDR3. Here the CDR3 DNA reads TGTGCCAGCAGTTTAGCGGCAGGGACAATGAACACTGAAGCTTTCTTT. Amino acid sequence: CASSLAAGTMNTEAFF.

The CDR3 DNA reads as TGTGCCAGCAGCTTAGCAGGGGACGGCCAGCCCCAGCATTTT. Residues: CASSLAGDGQPQHF. J is TRBJ1-5 and V is TRBV11-2; perhaps TRBD1 as D (6 bases). The CDR3 is 14 amino acids. The V gene's germline CDR1 is SGHAT and CDR2 FQNNGV. V lost 1 base to trimming and J lost 7 bases, with 11 bases between them.

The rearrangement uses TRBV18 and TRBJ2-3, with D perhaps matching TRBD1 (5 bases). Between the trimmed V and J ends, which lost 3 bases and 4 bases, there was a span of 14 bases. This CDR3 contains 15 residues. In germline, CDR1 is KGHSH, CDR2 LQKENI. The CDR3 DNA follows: TGTGCCAGCTCACCGCTGGACACCCGGCCAGATACGCAGTATTTT. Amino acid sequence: CASSPLDTRPDTQYF.

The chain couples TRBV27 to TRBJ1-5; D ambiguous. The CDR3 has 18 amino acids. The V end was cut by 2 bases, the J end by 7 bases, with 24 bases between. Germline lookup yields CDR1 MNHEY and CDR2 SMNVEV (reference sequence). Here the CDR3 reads CASSLSVGHLALGQPQHF. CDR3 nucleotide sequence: TGTGCCAGCAGTTTAAGTGTCGGCCACCTTGCTCTCGGGCAGCCCCAGCATTTT.

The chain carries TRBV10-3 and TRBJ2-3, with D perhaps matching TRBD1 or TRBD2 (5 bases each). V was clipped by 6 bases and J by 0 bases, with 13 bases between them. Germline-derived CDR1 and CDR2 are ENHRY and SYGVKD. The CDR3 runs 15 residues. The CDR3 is CAIRAMGVSTDTQYF. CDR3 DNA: TGTGCCATCAGGGCGATGGGGGTGAGCACAGATACGCAGTATTTT.

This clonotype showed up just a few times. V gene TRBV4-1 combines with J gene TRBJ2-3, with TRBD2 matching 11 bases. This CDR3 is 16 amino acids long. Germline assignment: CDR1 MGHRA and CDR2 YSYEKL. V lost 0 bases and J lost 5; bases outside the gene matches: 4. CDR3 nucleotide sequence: TGCGCCAGCAGCCAAGATGTAGCGGGAGGGCGAGATACGCAGTATTTT. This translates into CASSQDVAGGRDTQYF.

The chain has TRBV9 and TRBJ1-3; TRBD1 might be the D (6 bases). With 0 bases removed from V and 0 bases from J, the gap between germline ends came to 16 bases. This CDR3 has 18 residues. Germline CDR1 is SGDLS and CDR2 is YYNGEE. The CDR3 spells CASSVGGRDIRSGNTIYF. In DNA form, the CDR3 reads TGTGCCAGCAGCGTAGGGGGCAGGGACATTCGCTCTGGAAACACCATATATTTT.

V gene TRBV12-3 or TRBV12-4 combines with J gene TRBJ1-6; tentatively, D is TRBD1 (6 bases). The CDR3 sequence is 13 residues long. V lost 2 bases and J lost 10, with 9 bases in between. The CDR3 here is CASSLSGQSPLHF. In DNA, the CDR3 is TGTGCCAGCAGTTTATCCGGACAGTCACCCCTCCACTTT.

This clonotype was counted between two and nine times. CDR3 residues: CASSPLEGSSEAFF. In nucleotides, the CDR3 is TGCGCCAGCAGCCCCCTCGAGGGGAGTAGTGAAGCTTTCTTT. J is TRBJ1-1 and V is TRBV5-1, with a weak D call TRBD1 (5 bases). V was trimmed by 4 bases and J by 7 bases, leaving 17 bases between them. Germline V gene lookup returns CDR1 SGHRS and CDR2 YFSETQ. This CDR3 contains 14 residues.

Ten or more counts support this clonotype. The CDR3 DNA sequence: TGTGCCAGCAGCTTGGTCTTCTCCTACAATGAGCAGTTCTTC. This sequence encodes CASSLVFSYNEQFF. This chain joins TRBV7-9 and TRBJ2-1; D is ambiguous. This CDR3 is built from 14 residues. Trimming removed 3 bases at V and 0 bases at J, with 6 bases between. From germline, CDR1 is SEHNR and CDR2 FQNEAQ (reference sequence).

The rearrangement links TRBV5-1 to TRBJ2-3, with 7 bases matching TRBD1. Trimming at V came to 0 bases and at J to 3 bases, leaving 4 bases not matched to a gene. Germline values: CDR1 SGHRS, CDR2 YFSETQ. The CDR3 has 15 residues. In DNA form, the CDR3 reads TGCGCCAGCAGCTTGGAGGGGGCGCGAACAGATACGCAGTATTTT. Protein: CASSLEGARTDTQYF. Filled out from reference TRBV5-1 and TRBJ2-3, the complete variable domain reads KAGVTQTPRYLIKTRGQQVTLSCSPISGHRSVSWYQQTPGQGLQFLFEYFSETQRNKGNFPGRFSGRQFSNSRSEMNVSTLELGDSALYLCASSLEGARTDTQYFGPGTRLTVL.

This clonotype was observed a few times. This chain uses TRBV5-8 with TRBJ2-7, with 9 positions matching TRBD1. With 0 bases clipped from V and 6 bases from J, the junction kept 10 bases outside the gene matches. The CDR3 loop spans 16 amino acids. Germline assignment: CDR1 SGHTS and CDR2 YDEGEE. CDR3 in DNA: TGTGCCAGCAGCTTGGGGGACCGGACAGGGGTGGTCGAGCAGTACTTC. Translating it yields CASSLGDRTGVVEQYF.

The DNA of the CDR3 is TGCGCCAGCAGCTTGCTAGCCGCAGAGTCAGATACGCAGTATTTT. Protein product: CASSLLAAESDTQYF. This sequence joins TRBV5-1 and TRBJ2-3; D possibly corresponds to TRBD2 (5 bases). This CDR3 spans 15 amino acids. Between the trimmed V and J ends, which lost 1 base and 4 bases, there was a span of 13 bases. CDR1 and CDR2 from the germline V gene are SGHRS and YFSETQ.

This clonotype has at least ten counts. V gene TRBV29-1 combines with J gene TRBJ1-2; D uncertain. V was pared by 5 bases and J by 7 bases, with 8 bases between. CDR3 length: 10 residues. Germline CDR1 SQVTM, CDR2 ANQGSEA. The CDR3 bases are TGCAGCGTTCCAGTCGGTGGCTACACCTTC. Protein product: CSVPVGGYTF.

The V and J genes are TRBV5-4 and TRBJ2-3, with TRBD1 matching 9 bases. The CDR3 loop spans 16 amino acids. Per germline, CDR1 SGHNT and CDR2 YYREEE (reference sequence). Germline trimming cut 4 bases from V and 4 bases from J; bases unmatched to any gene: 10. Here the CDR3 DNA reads TGTGCCAGCAGCGCGGGACAGGGACGGGTTTCAGATACGCAGTATTTT. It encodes CASSAGQGRVSDTQYF. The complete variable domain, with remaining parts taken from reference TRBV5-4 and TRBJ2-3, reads ETGVTQSPTHLIKTRGQQVTLRCSSQSGHNTVSWYQQALGQGPQFIFQYYREEENGRGNFPPRFSGLQFPNYSSELNVNALELDDSALYLCASSAGQGRVSDTQYFGPGTRLTVL.